This T cell receptor beta chain comes out of a study of T cell responses to AZD1222 COVID-19 vaccine. Study-wide points: Reportedly, close to half of spike-specific TCRs are directed against unmutated variant regions.

TCRdb keeps only in-frame clones here, not all; method: immunoSEQ multiplex PCR. This sample carries roughly 120,000 clones, roughly 90% of them seen once, and the ten largest clones take 4.2%. Germline V gene lookup returns CDR1 MGHRA and CDR2 YSYEKL. With 0 bases clipped from V and 3 bases from J, the junction kept 5 bases outside the gene matches. The CDR3 is 16 amino acids. Details on this clone: Its cognate antigen is unknown.

This TCR derives from an adult who received the MenACWY meningococcal vaccine as a control. The starting material was peripheral blood, obtained 28 days after the second dose of the MenACWY control vaccine. V gene TRBV4-1 combines with J gene TRBJ2-1, with 7 bases matching TRBD2. CDR3 nucleotides: TGCGCCAGCAGCCAAGACCCGGCGGGAGACTACAATGAGCAGTTCTTC. Amino acid sequence: CASSQDPAGDYNEQFF.